This note documents a single T cell receptor beta chain sequence. As yet, its antigen is unknown. Ahead of thyroid surgery, no patient had received treatment of any kind. The source of the sample is a study of metastatic and nonmetastatic thyroid tumors. Notes on the study in general: The reported finding was significantly higher TCR beta diversity in malignant thyroid tumors relative to benign nodules, in blood and tumor.

TCRdb reanalyzed the PCR reads with MiXCR. The data show tens of thousands of clones, roughly 17% seen once. The sequenced material came from blood. This receptor was taken from a male donor with papillary thyroid cancer or a benign thyroid nodule (not recorded which). Some clones in this sample may be carry-over from other donors' samples.

This CDR3 reads CSARDPVRGGLAFF. The CDR3 nucleotides read TGCAGTGCTAGGGACCCCGTGAGAGGGGGGCTGGCTTTCTTT. This sequence joins TRBV20-1 and TRBJ1-1; D perhaps matches TRBD1 (6 bases). Per the germline V gene, CDR1 is DFQATT and CDR2 is SNEGSKA (reference sequence). V was clipped by 3 bases and J by 11 bases, with 22 bases between them. The CDR3 runs to 14 residues.